The 5 T cell receptor beta chains listed next were all sequenced from one sample in a study of T cells in women clearing cervical HPV infection. The protocol was immunoSEQ multiplex PCR, while the TCRdb copy is restricted to in-frame clones and leaves out a portion. Found here are 25,000 to 35,000 clones; the top ten clones hold 2.5% to 3%. Sequencing was done on a sample of blood buffy coat. Receptors originate from a woman between 18 and 69 years old with a cervical HPV16 infection that either progressed to CIN3+ or cleared (not recorded which).

Note on this clone: The missing CDR3 end, 3 residues past where the read stops, is filled in from the germline J gene. This chain connects TRBV14 to TRBJ1-4; D unresolved. The V end lost 1 base, the J end lost 8 bases, and 5 bases lay between the germline ends. The CDR3 is 12 amino acids. In germline, CDR1 is SGHDN, CDR2 FVKESK. The part of the CDR3 DNA that was read is TGTGCCAGCAGCCAAGTCAGGGAAAAA. It codes for CASSQVREK. The full CDR3 sequence reads CASSQVREKLFF.

A note on this clone: The CDR3 goes on 3 residues after the read ends, and that part is filled in from the germline J gene. The V gene is TRBV20-1, the J gene TRBJ2-7, with 9 bases identical to TRBD1. Germline CDR1 DFQATT, CDR2 SNEGSKA (reference sequence). The junction had 8 bases not matched to a gene; V was cut back by 2 bases and J by 6 bases. CDR3 length: 14 amino acids. Partial CDR3 DNA: TGCAGTGCTAGACCGGGACAGGGAAGGTCCGAG. It yields the protein CSARPGQGRSE. Given in full, the CDR3 is CSARPGQGRSEQYF.

On this clone itself: The read falls 3 residues short of the CDR3 end, and the missing part is taken from the germline J gene. V gene TRBV4-2 combines with J gene TRBJ1-1; D is possibly TRBD1 (6 bases). The V gene's germline CDR1 is LGHNA and CDR2 YNFKEQ. V was shortened by 4 bases and J by 1 base, with 10 bases between the two germline ends. This CDR3 region has 14 residues. CDR3 sequence: CASSPQGTNTEAFF. Partial CDR3 DNA: TGTGCCAGCAGCCCACAGGGAACGAACACTGAA.

A remark on this clone: At one boundary the junction diverges from the germline segment, which might be a read error. The sequenced fragment ends 3 residues before the CDR3 boundary, so the rest is inferred from the germline J gene. V usage is TRBV5-6 and J usage is TRBJ1-6, with 7 positions matching TRBD1. The CDR3 has 14 residues. Germline V gene lookup returns CDR1 SGHDT and CDR2 YYEEEE. CDR3 DNA, as far as it was read: TGTGTCAGCAGCCCAGGGGGGTTAAATTCACCC. Its protein is CVSSPGGLNSP. Given in full, the CDR3 is CVSSPGGLNSPLHF.

On this clone itself: The DNA ends 3 residues before the CDR3 does, and the rest of the CDR3 is filled in from the germline J gene. V and J are TRBV10-3 and TRBJ2-3; 8 bases agree with TRBD2. CDR1 ENHRY and CDR2 SYGVKD come from the germline V gene. With 0 bases clipped from V and 1 base from J, the junction kept 3 bases outside the gene matches. This CDR3 contains 16 residues. The DNA read from the CDR3 is TGTGCCATCAGTGAGTCCATTAGCGGGGGCACAGATACG. Its protein product is CAISESISGGTDT. The whole CDR3 is CAISESISGGTDTQYF.